The T cell receptor (beta chain) described here comes from a study of regulatory T cells in long-lasting Graves disease (dated by TCRdb to the early 2020s). Turning to the overall study: Persistent Graves' disease was defined as persistently positive TSH receptor autoantibodies together with antithyroid drug treatment for over 5 years. Peripheral blood TCR sequencing and RNA sequencing compared persistent Graves' disease patients with newly diagnosed Graves' disease patients. The study was conducted in China and was registered as a clinical trial. A total of about 35 samples underwent TCR sequencing, from about 13 patients with persistent Graves' disease and 20 patients with newly diagnosed Graves' disease. In the clinical cohort, patients with persistent Graves' disease had used antithyroid drugs for an average of around 9.9 years. Overall study outcomes, separate from this receptor: A larger number of public clonotypes was shared among persistent patients (over 2,500) than among newly diagnosed patients (over 850). Only the TCR beta chain was sequenced and analyzed. The authors acknowledged the small sample size as a limitation that may reduce accuracy. Because the primary lesion, thyroid tissue, could not be accessed, the study looked at peripheral blood alone. Preferential use of TRBV28, TRBJ1-2 and TRBJ2-5 was observed in persistent disease, whereas TRBV20-1 and TRBJ2-1 were favored in newly diagnosed disease. Lower TCR Shannon entropy and fewer highly expanded clones were observed in persistent Graves' disease patients than in newly diagnosed patients, which suggested clonal expansion.

In the paper's terms, the time point label means: persistent/refractory GD, antithyroid drugs over 5 years with positive TRAb. For both TCR sequencing and RNA sequencing, RNA was extracted from PBMCs in TRIzol. The diagnosis of Graves' disease was made according to American Thyroid Association guidelines. Patients were recruited from an endocrinology department in Xi'an, China. Each patient gave approximately 10 milliliters of peripheral blood, collected in an EDTA anticoagulant tube. Ficoll Paque Plus density gradient separation was used to isolate PBMCs, and no further T cell sorting was done. RNA quality was checked with an Agilent 2100 Bioanalyzer and agarose gel, and concentration with a NanoDrop 2000. CDR1 MNHEY and CDR2 SVGEGT are derived from the germline V gene. Counted from cysteine to phenylalanine, this CDR3 has 15 amino acids. Of all the DNA, just the CDR3 is kept, 45 bases in frame from base 1. The germline ends are 16 bases apart after V is trimmed by 5 bases and J by 3 bases.

This clonotype was seen repeatedly, ten times or more. What this receptor recognizes is not known. No clone much larger than this one lies a single base away; base qualities are absent. The library was generated by multiplex PCR. The sample was run on an Illumina HiSeq 4000. CDR3 regions were amplified by Arm-PCR with iRepertoire HTBI primers to construct TCR beta libraries. Before sequencing, the PCR products underwent gel purification. Per the source publication's procedure: A total of 60 to 80 TRBV and some 15 TRBJ segments were identified across samples and were used for gene usage analysis of CDR3 amino acid clonotypes. Filtered high-quality paired reads were merged into contigs using COPE and FqMerger. BLAST was used to align contigs to IMGT TRBV, TRBD and TRBJ reference genes, with CDR3 defined following IMGT. Highly expanded clones were defined as clonotypes with a frequency above 0.1%. Repertoire diversity was measured by Shannon entropy, and V-J evenness by the Gini coefficient. Clonotypes shared by more than one individual were considered public. TCRdb reran the public reads through fastp at Q25 and MiXCR, keeping productive beta chains. Entries are consolidated by CDR3 protein sequence, retaining the most common genes and DNA. None of the V and J calls come from the authors' own analysis; TCRdb made them. The sample table lists roughly 400,000 distinct CDR3 sequences, around 23% of them with a count of one. The ten largest clones represent over 11% of the sample.

This sequence uses TRBV6-2 or TRBV6-3 and TRBJ2-5; tentative D gene TRBD1, with 5 bases matching. The sequencing used peripheral blood mononuclear cells (PBMCs), collected when the disease was refractory, from a patient treated with antithyroid drugs. This sequence originates from a female donor with Graves disease. The sequenced DNA is TGTGCCAGCAGTGAAGTAGCAGGGTGGGAAGAGACCCAGTACTTC. Its protein product is CASSEVAGWEETQYF.